This is a list of T cell receptor beta chains from one sample in a study of monozygotic twins with inflammatory bowel disease. TCRdb re-analyzed the 5' RACE reads; it lists each CDR3 protein once, without DNA. The listing records around 230,000 distinct CDR3 sequences. Sequenced input: blood. The receptors derive from a human donor with ulcerative colitis or Crohn's disease, or a healthy co-twin of an affected twin (not recorded which). Both conserved end residues are part of each CDR3.

J: TRBJ2-7; V: TRBV7-9; CDR3: CASSLTTGFYEQYF
J: TRBJ2-1; V: TRBV12-3/TRBV12-4; CDR3: CASSPRDRVHNEQFF
J: TRBJ2-7; V: TRBV29-1; CDR3: CSVHWDRSYEQYF
J: TRBJ2-5; V: TRBV11-2; CDR3: CASSLVGETQYF
J: TRBJ2-1; V: TRBV6-5; CDR3: CASSYPKGVGSFNEQFF
J: TRBJ2-7; V: TRBV5-1; CDR3: CASSEGGVGYEQYF
J: TRBJ1-2; V: TRBV29-1; CDR3: CSVDRAWGGNYGYTF
J: TRBJ2-3; V: TRBV5-1; CDR3: CASSLLARTSTDTQYF
J: TRBJ2-7; V: TRBV12-3/TRBV12-4; CDR3: CASSLGIGLAGDYYEQYF
J: TRBJ1-1; V: TRBV4-1; CDR3: CASSLRQASTEAFF
J: TRBJ2-4; V: TRBV15; CDR3: CATSRGVLAKNIQYF
J: TRBJ2-1; V: TRBV5-1; CDR3: CASSATGRTYNEQFF
J: TRBJ1-2; V: TRBV18; CDR3: CASSPRPVQGNYGYTF
J: TRBJ1-5; V: TRBV20-1; CDR3: CSARSSRDSVNQPQHF
J: TRBJ1-1; V: TRBV5-1; CDR3: CASSLEPPGQINTEAFF
J: TRBJ2-2; V: TRBV11-3; CDR3: CASTPGTENTGELFF
J: TRBJ2-1; V: TRBV5-5; CDR3: CASSPVLDRVLNEQFF
J: TRBJ1-5; V: TRBV6-1; CDR3: CASSPGRVFQPQHF
J: TRBJ2-5; V: TRBV20-1; CDR3: CSAIPRDPWGSTQYF
J: TRBJ2-5; V: TRBV12-3/TRBV12-4; CDR3: CATSGDQETQYF
J: TRBJ2-7; V: TRBV5-1; CDR3: CASSFDPPYEQYF
J: TRBJ1-4; V: TRBV9; CDR3: CASSKQGGDEKLFF
J: TRBJ1-2; V: TRBV5-1; CDR3: CASSTDGANYGYTF
J: TRBJ1-1; V: TRBV5-4; CDR3: CASSHRGQGTEAFF
J: TRBJ1-5; V: TRBV12-3/TRBV12-4; CDR3: CASSYTRRTYLFDRGQPQHF
J: TRBJ1-5; V: TRBV10-3; CDR3: CAIESVYSNQPQHF
J: TRBJ1-5; V: TRBV20-1; CDR3: CSASLTGTYQPQHF
J: TRBJ1-1; V: TRBV16; CDR3: CASSQLGQGRAEAFF
J: TRBJ2-6; V: TRBV12-3/TRBV12-4; CDR3: CASSFLSGANVLTF
J: TRBJ2-3; V: TRBV7-9; CDR3: CASSSGGWADTQYF
J: TRBJ1-6; V: TRBV6-1; CDR3: CASNVVTADNSPLHF
J: TRBJ2-1; V: TRBV20-1; CDR3: CSAPGSSIYNEQFF
J: TRBJ2-3; V: TRBV7-6; CDR3: CASSLVSLAGGPDTQYF